This T cell receptor (beta chain) was recovered during a study of OX40 agonist ivuxolimab in advanced cancers. There are 16 residues in the CDR3. Germline CDR1 SGHNT, CDR2 YYREEE (reference sequence). Unmatched junction bases numbered 9, after V lost 3 bases and J lost 8 bases. Some clones are missing from TCRdb's copy, which holds only in-frame ones; the method was immunoSEQ multiplex PCR. The sample gives 20,000 to 25,000 clones, roughly 84% of which show up once; around 15% is in the top ten. This chain joins TRBV5-4 and TRBJ1-6, with 9 bases that match TRBD1. This sequence was found in an adult with an advanced solid tumor such as melanoma, head and neck, liver or kidney cancer. The sample was CD4+ or CD8+ T cells sorted from blood, taken in a trial of the OX40 agonist ivuxolimab. DNA for the CDR3: TGTGCCAGCAGCTGGGAGGGACAGGGCGTTTATTCACCCCTCCACTTT. Amino acid sequence: CASSWEGQGVYSPLHF.